These 28 T cell receptor beta chains were sequenced from one sample in a study of a mutant IDH1 vaccine in newly diagnosed glioma. What these receptors recognize is not known. Time point reported: week 23, last vaccination. Doses comprised 300 ug of mutant IDH1 20-mer peptide each, plus topical imiquimod. Profiled with immunoSEQ multiplex PCR; TCRdb holds only in-frame clones, not every one. The data show 10,000 to 11,000 clones, approximately 88% seen once. Sequences were derived from PBMCs, sampled from a glioma patient whose treatment included an IDH1 peptide vaccine. The receptors were sampled from a woman aged 40 to 50 with glioma. Some clones in this sample may be carry-over from other donors' samples.

The chain links TRBV27 to TRBJ1-2; TRBD1 might be the D (6 bases). The germline gives CDR1 MNHEY, CDR2 SMNVEV (reference sequence). V was pared by 7 bases and J by 8 bases, with 14 bases between. CDR3 length: 12 residues. CDR3 sequence: CASTPDRRGYTF. Written as DNA, the CDR3 is TGTGCCAGCACCCCTGACAGGAGGGGCTACACCTTC.

V gene TRBV5-1 combines with J gene TRBJ2-3; D perhaps matches TRBD2 (6 bases). CDR1 is SGHRS and CDR2 is YFSETQ in the germline V gene. Trimming left V 0 bases short and J 0 bases short, with 11 bases between. The length of the CDR3 is 16 residues. The CDR3 region is CASSLDGTASTDTQYF. In DNA, the CDR3 is TGCGCCAGCAGCTTGGACGGGACTGCTAGCACAGATACGCAGTATTTT.

This clone appeared a single time. V is TRBV19 and J is TRBJ1-1; D is uncertain. The V gene's germline CDR1 is LNHDA and CDR2 SQIVND (reference sequence). CDR3 length: 13 amino acids. The V and J ends lost 7 bases and 0 bases respectively, with 9 bases between them. The CDR3 loop reads CASKRVMNTEAFF. The CDR3 bases are TGTGCCAGTAAAAGGGTAATGAACACTGAAGCTTTCTTT. Together with reference TRBV19 and TRBJ1-1, the CDR3 gives the full variable domain: DGGITQSPKYLFRKEGQNVTLSCEQNLNHDAMYWYRQDPGQGLRLIYYSQIVNDFQKGDIAEGYSVSREKKESFPLTVTSAQKNPTAFYLCASKRVMNTEAFFGQGTRLTVV.

This chain links TRBV10-2 with TRBJ2-3; D is uncertain. The CDR3 runs to 13 residues. CDR1 and CDR2 (germline): WSHSY, SAAADI. V was shortened by 0 bases and J by 6 bases, with 7 bases between the two germline ends. The CDR3 bases are TGCGCCAGCAGTGAGTCCGTAAGGGATACGCAGTATTTT. Translating gives CASSESVRDTQYF.

For the CDR3, the DNA is TGTGCCAGCAGTTTATCGGGGTCCTACGAGCAGTACTTC. Its protein product is CASSLSGSYEQYF. The V gene is TRBV6-5, the J gene TRBJ2-7; perhaps TRBD2 as D (5 bases). Germline CDR1 and CDR2: MNHEY and SVGAGI. V dropped 4 bases and J dropped 1 base, with 8 bases sitting between them. The CDR3 extends over 13 amino acids.

The rearrangement uses TRBV11-2 and TRBJ2-7, with D possibly matching TRBD2 (7 bases). Deletions cut 6 bases from V and 5 bases from J, with 20 bases between. The length of the CDR3 is 15 residues. The germline CDR1 and CDR2 sequences are SGHAT and FQNNGV. CDR3 region: CASSMSVSGGHEQYF. CDR3 bases: TGTGCCAGCAGTATGTCCGTCTCGGGGGGCCACGAGCAGTACTTC.

V and J are TRBV7-2 and TRBJ2-5, with D tentatively TRBD1 or TRBD2 (5 bases each). V lost 2 bases to trimming and J lost 4 bases, with 11 bases between them. The germline V gene encodes CDR1 SGHTA and CDR2 FQGNSA. The CDR3 runs 14 residues. The CDR3 DNA is TGTGCCAGCAGCTTATTGCCAGGGACAGAGACCCAGTACTTC. This codes for CASSLLPGTETQYF.

The chain links TRBV4-1 to TRBJ2-6, with 10 bases matching TRBD1. Germline CDR1 MGHRA, CDR2 YSYEKL. The CDR3 is 19 residues long. The trim removed 2 bases at V and 0 bases at J, leaving 7 bases unmatched. The CDR3 spells CASSQPGTGVLSGANVLTF. As DNA, the CDR3 is TGCGCCAGCAGCCAACCCGGGACAGGGGTACTCTCTGGGGCCAACGTCCTGACTTTC.

The chain employs TRBV7-9 and TRBJ2-5; 14 bases align to TRBD2. The junction had 5 bases not matched to a gene; V was cut back by 3 bases and J by 5 bases. The length of the CDR3 is 16 residues. Germline CDR1 and CDR2: SEHNR and FQNEAQ (reference sequence). CDR3 in DNA: TGTGCCAGCAGCTTGACTAGCGGGAGGGCCTGGGAGACCCAGTACTTC. It yields the protein CASSLTSGRAWETQYF.

The V and J genes are TRBV15 and TRBJ2-5; TRBD1 matches at 7 bases. V lost 2 bases to trimming and J lost 1 base; unmatched junction nucleotides: 7. Germline loops: CDR1 LNHNV, CDR2 YYDKDF (reference sequence). This CDR3 comprises 16 residues. CDR3 protein: CATSRMRQGGQETQYF. As DNA, the CDR3 is TGTGCCACCAGCAGAATGAGACAGGGTGGCCAAGAGACCCAGTACTTC.

The rearrangement uses TRBV5-1 and TRBJ2-3; the D is unclear. Between the trimmed V and J ends, which lost 3 bases and 3 bases, there was a span of 11 bases. The CDR3 spans 14 residues. CDR1 and CDR2 from the germline V gene are SGHRS and YFSETQ. The CDR3 nucleotides are TGCGCCAGCAGCTGGGTGGATCGTACAGATACGCAGTATTTT. It codes for CASSWVDRTDTQYF. The whole variable domain, remainder taken from reference TRBV5-1 and TRBJ2-3, is KAGVTQTPRYLIKTRGQQVTLSCSPISGHRSVSWYQQTPGQGLQFLFEYFSETQRNKGNFPGRFSGRQFSNSRSEMNVSTLELGDSALYLCASSWVDRTDTQYFGPGTRLTVL.

The chain recombines TRBV20-1 with TRBJ2-7; D is unclear. V shed 6 bases and J shed 2 bases, with 8 bases lying between them. The germline V gene encodes CDR1 DFQATT and CDR2 SNEGSKA (reference sequence). The CDR3 consists of 11 residues. DNA of the CDR3: TGCAGTGCGCGCAGCGCCTACGAGCAGTACTTC. Protein sequence: CSARSAYEQYF.

This chain links TRBV6-6 with TRBJ2-7, with D perhaps given as TRBD1 or TRBD2 (7 bases each). With 0 bases removed from V and 5 bases from J, the gap between germline ends came to 14 bases. Germline lookup yields CDR1 MNHNY and CDR2 SVGAGI (reference sequence). The CDR3 is 15 amino acids. CDR3: CASSYSKQGGDEQYF. As DNA, the CDR3 is TGTGCCAGCAGTTACTCGAAGCAGGGGGGGGACGAGCAGTACTTC.

The rearrangement links TRBV30 to TRBJ1-3; no definite D call. The CDR3 contains 15 residues. CDR1 and CDR2 from the germline V gene are GTSNPN and SVGIG (reference sequence). V lost 2 bases and J lost 1, with 12 bases in between. The CDR3 protein is CAWSIGVGSGNTIYF. CDR3 coding DNA: TGTGCCTGGAGTATCGGTGTGGGATCTGGAAACACCATATATTTT. Full variable domain (missing parts from reference TRBV30 and TRBJ1-3): SQTIHQWPATLVQPVGSPLSLECTVEGTSNPNLYWYRQAAGRGLQLLFYSVGIGQISSEVPQNLSASRPQDRQFILSSKKLLLSDSGFYLCAWSIGVGSGNTIYFGEGSWLTVV.

The V and J genes are TRBV4-1 and TRBJ2-3; 8 nucleotides match TRBD2. CDR3 length equals 15 residues. Germline V CDR1 and CDR2: MGHRA, YSYEKL. V lost 1 base to trimming and J lost 3 bases; unmatched junction nucleotides: 3. The CDR3 is CASSQAKRETDTQYF. The CDR3 DNA sequence: TGCGCCAGCAGCCAAGCGAAGCGGGAGACAGATACGCAGTATTTT.

This clone came up once. CDR3 region: CASSETPGTGTYNEQFF. The CDR3 coding sequence is TGTGCCAGCAGCGAAACGCCCGGGACAGGTACCTACAATGAGCAGTTCTTC. The chain recombines TRBV7-9 with TRBJ2-1; 8 nucleotides line up with TRBD1. J was trimmed by 2 bases and V by 5 bases; bases with no gene match: 11. Germline V gene data show CDR1 as SEHNR and CDR2 as FQNEAQ (reference sequence). This CDR3 has 17 amino acids.

This clone has just one count. The rearrangement links TRBV29-1 to TRBJ1-5; TRBD1 aligns across 7 bases. V lost 4 bases and J lost 5; bases outside the gene matches: 5. This CDR3 has 13 residues. CDR1 is SQVTM and CDR2 is ANQGSEA in the germline V gene. The chain's CDR3 is CSVATGSHQPQHF. CDR3 nucleotides: TGCAGCGTTGCGACAGGGTCACATCAGCCCCAGCATTTT.

The gene calls are TRBV27 and TRBJ2-3; 10 positions match TRBD2. V was pared by 4 bases and J by 0 bases, with 4 bases of the junction left unmatched. CDR1 is MNHEY and CDR2 is SMNVEV in the germline V gene (reference sequence). This CDR3 contains 16 residues. CDR3 sequence (DNA): TGTGCCAGCAGTTCGATACTAGCGGGAAGCACAGATACGCAGTATTTT. Its protein product is CASSSILAGSTDTQYF.

This chain connects TRBV7-9 to TRBJ1-2, with D uncertain. Germline CDR1 SEHNR, CDR2 FQNEAQ (reference sequence). There are 14 residues in the CDR3. V shed 3 bases and J shed 2 bases, with 10 bases lying between them. The CDR3 DNA reads TGTGCCAGCAGCTTCTTGGGTTCCAACTATGGCTACACCTTC. Protein sequence: CASSFLGSNYGYTF.

The chain carries TRBV18 and TRBJ2-2; D is possibly TRBD2 (5 bases). The CDR3 covers 14 residues. V gave up 8 bases and J gave up 7 bases, with 17 bases separating them. Germline CDR1 and CDR2: KGHSH and LQKENI. The CDR3 is CASQAGVVSGELFF. Written as DNA, the CDR3 is TGTGCCAGCCAAGCCGGGGTCGTGAGCGGGGAGCTGTTTTTT.

The rearrangement uses TRBV11-2 and TRBJ2-7, with 7 nucleotides matching TRBD2. CDR1 is SGHAT and CDR2 is FQNNGV in the germline V gene. Trimming at V came to 5 bases and at J to 4 bases, leaving 5 bases not matched to a gene. There are 13 residues in the CDR3. The CDR3 nucleotides read TGTGCCAGCAGCCCCCCGGGGGGTTACGAGCAGTACTTC. It codes for CASSPPGGYEQYF. Filled out from reference TRBV11-2 and TRBJ2-7, the complete variable domain reads EAGVAQSPRYKIIEKRQSVAFWCNPISGHATLYWYQQILGQGPKLLIQFQNNGVVDDSQLPKDRFSAERLKGVDSTLKIQPAKLEDSAVYLCASSPPGGYEQYFGPGTRLTVT.

The chain combines TRBV19 with TRBJ2-5; D is tentatively TRBD1 or TRBD2 (5 bases each). CDR3 size: 15 residues. V lost 5 bases, J lost 1 base, and 14 bases lay in between. The germline CDR1 and CDR2 sequences are LNHDA and SQIVND (reference sequence). The CDR3: CASSPYRDGQETQYF. CDR3 bases: TGTGCCAGTAGTCCGTACCGGGACGGCCAAGAGACCCAGTACTTC. The full variable domain, with the rest looked up from reference TRBV19 and TRBJ2-5, is DGGITQSPKYLFRKEGQNVTLSCEQNLNHDAMYWYRQDPGQGLRLIYYSQIVNDFQKGDIAEGYSVSREKKESFPLTVTSAQKNPTAFYLCASSPYRDGQETQYFGPGTRLLVL.

This chain links TRBV11-1 with TRBJ2-1; TRBD2 agrees at 9 bases. The germline gives CDR1 SGHAT, CDR2 FQDESV (reference sequence). CDR3 size: 15 residues. Trimming removed 1 base from V and 3 bases from J; junction bases left unmatched: 1. For the CDR3, the DNA is TGTGCCAGCAGCTTAGGGACTAGCGTCTACAATGAGCAGTTCTTC. Residues: CASSLGTSVYNEQFF.

The chain links TRBV6-5 to TRBJ2-1; TRBD2 is a possible D gene (5 bases). Germline V gives CDR1 MNHEY, CDR2 SVGAGI. V lost 2 bases and J 10 bases, leaving 6 bases between the germline ends. This CDR3 is 11 amino acids long. The CDR3 reads CASSYGGEQFF. The CDR3, as DNA: TGTGCCAGCAGTTACGGCGGGGAGCAGTTCTTC.

The V gene is TRBV27, the J gene TRBJ2-3, with a weak D call TRBD2 (5 bases). Trimming stripped 6 bases from V and 1 base from J, with 11 bases between. The V gene's germline CDR1 is MNHEY and CDR2 SMNVEV (reference sequence). The CDR3 runs 14 residues. Here the CDR3 DNA reads TGTGCCAGCAGCCCCTTGGGAGGCACAGATACGCAGTATTTT. It yields the protein CASSPLGGTDTQYF.

This clone was recorded once. The V gene is TRBV2, the J gene TRBJ2-4, with 12 bases that match TRBD2. This CDR3 region has 17 residues. Germline V gives CDR1 SNHLY, CDR2 FYNNEI. The J segment lost 2 bases and the V segment lost 3 bases, leaving 5 bases of the junction unmatched. CDR3 in amino acids: CASSDPSGGATKNIQYF. CDR3 nucleotide sequence: TGTGCCAGCAGTGACCCTAGCGGGGGGGCGACCAAAAACATTCAGTACTTC.

The chain links TRBV23-1 to TRBJ1-2, with unresolved D. TRBV23-1 is annotated as an ORF whose role is uncertain. This CDR3 spans 14 amino acids. The V end lost 6 bases, the J end lost 3 bases, and 14 bases lay between the germline ends. The CDR3 spells CASRTGSSYYGYTF. In DNA form, the CDR3 reads TGCGCCAGCAGGACGGGGTCCTCATACTATGGCTACACCTTC.

The gene calls are TRBV7-2 and TRBJ2-7, with 8 bases fitting TRBD1. Per germline, CDR1 SGHTA and CDR2 FQGNSA. The CDR3 extends over 14 amino acids. After removal of 7 bases from V and 2 bases from J, the junction contained 7 bases not matched to a gene. The CDR3 sequence: CASTLGQGPYEQYF. CDR3 in DNA: TGTGCCAGCACCCTCGGACAGGGACCCTACGAGCAGTACTTC.